This T cell receptor (beta chain) was observed in a study of shared clonotypes between healthy human individuals. On the study more broadly: Each donor contributed plates that comprised three CD4 naive, three CD4 memory, two CD8 naive and one CD8 memory.

Genomic DNA belonging to each subset was distributed in equal measure over several immunoSEQ plates. Produced via immunoSEQ multiplex PCR; TCRdb's table is partial and in-frame only. The table has about 1.1 million clones, around 78% seen once; the top ten hold under 0.6%. CD4+ cells were split into CD45RA+ naive and CD45RA-negative memory subsets. Sequencing used memory CD4+ T cells from PBMCs. Subset here: CD45RA-negative fraction. This receptor was taken from a man younger than 35 in good health. Some clones in this sample may be carry-over from other donors' samples.

CDR3 DNA sequence: TGCGCCAGCAGCTTGTTAGTCGGCGACAGTTATGGCTACACCTTC. This sequence encodes CASSLLVGDSYGYTF. The chain has TRBV5-1 and TRBJ1-2, with a weak D call TRBD1 (5 bases). Trimming left V 1 base short and J 5 bases short, with 15 bases between. This CDR3 contains 15 residues. The germline V gene encodes CDR1 SGHRS and CDR2 YFSETQ.